The T cell receptor (beta chain) under discussion was sequenced for a study of blood T cell repertoires in COVID-19. Study at large: Sources were T cells, B-cell-depleted T cells, or PBMCs; the material itself was cDNA or gDNA.

J lost 3 bases, V lost 2 bases, and 3 bases had no gene match. CDR3 length equals 14 residues. CDR1 is MNHEY and CDR2 is SVGAGI in the germline V gene. The Seattle patients joined while their infection was active and were tracked longitudinally afterward. The protocol was immunoSEQ multiplex PCR, while the TCRdb copy is restricted to in-frame clones and leaves out a portion. The repertoire holds fewer than 700,000 clones, approximately 91% seen once, with 7.5% to 9% in the top ten. This chain connects TRBV6-5 to TRBJ2-7; 8 bases are a match to TRBD1. Sequencing was performed on peripheral blood. The sequence derives from a woman in her 50s with COVID-19, enrolled during active disease. The CDR3 is CASSYAGTGYEQYF. The CDR3 DNA reads TGTGCCAGCAGTTACGCAGGGACAGGCTACGAGCAGTACTTC.